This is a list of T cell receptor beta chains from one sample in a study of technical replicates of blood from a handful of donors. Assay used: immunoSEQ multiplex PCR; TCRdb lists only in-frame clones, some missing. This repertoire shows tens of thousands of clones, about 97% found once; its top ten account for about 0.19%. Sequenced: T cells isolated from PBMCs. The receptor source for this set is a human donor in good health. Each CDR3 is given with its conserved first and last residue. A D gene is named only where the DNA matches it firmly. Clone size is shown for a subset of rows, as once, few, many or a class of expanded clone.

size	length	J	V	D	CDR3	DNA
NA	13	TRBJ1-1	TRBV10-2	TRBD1	CASGGQGITEAFF	TGCGCCAGCGGGGGACAGGGTATCACTGAAGCTTTCTTT
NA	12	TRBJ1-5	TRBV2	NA	CASSDEIQPQHF	TGTGCCAGCAGTGACGAGATTCAGCCCCAGCATTTT
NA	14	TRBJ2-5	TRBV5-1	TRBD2	CASSGAGGGETQYF	TGCGCCAGCAGCGGAGCGGGAGGGGGGGAGACCCAGTACTTC
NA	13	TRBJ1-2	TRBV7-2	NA	CASSLDTAYGYTF	TGTGCCAGCAGCTTAGATACAGCCTATGGCTACACCTTC
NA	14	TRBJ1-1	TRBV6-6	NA	CASSYPDSHTEAFF	TGTGCCAGCAGTTACCCTGACAGCCACACTGAAGCTTTCTTT
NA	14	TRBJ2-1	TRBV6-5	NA	CASSWSGAHNEQFF	TGTGCCAGCAGCTGGTCTGGGGCCCACAATGAGCAGTTCTTC
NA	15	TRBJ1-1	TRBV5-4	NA	CASSLDRAEIAEAFF	TGTGCCAGCAGCTTGGACCGCGCGGAAATCGCTGAAGCTTTCTTT
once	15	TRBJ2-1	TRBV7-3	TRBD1	CASSPRQGVYNEQFF	TGTGCCAGCAGCCCTCGACAGGGAGTTTACAATGAGCAGTTCTTC
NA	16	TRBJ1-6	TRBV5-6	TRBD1	CASSLLSTGDNSPLHF	TGTGCCAGCAGCTTACTATCAACAGGGGATAATTCACCCCTCCACTTT
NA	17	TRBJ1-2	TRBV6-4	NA	CASSDPMGTDRIYGYTF	TGTGCCAGCAGTGACCCCATGGGTACCGACAGGATCTATGGCTACACCTTC
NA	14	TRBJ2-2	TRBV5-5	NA	CASSPIGGTGELFF	TGTGCCAGCAGCCCGATCGGGGGTACCGGGGAGCTGTTTTTT
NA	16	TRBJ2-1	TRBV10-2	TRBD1	CASSETDRGPYNEQFF	TGCGCCAGCAGTGAAACAGACAGGGGGCCCTACAATGAGCAGTTCTTC
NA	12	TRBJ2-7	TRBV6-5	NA	CASSYRVLEQYF	TGTGCCAGCAGTTACCGGGTATTGGAGCAGTACTTC
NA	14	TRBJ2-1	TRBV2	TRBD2	CASILRESYNEQFF	TGTGCCAGCATTTTGCGGGAGTCCTACAATGAGCAGTTCTTC
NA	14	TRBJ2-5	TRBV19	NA	CASSREWSQETQYF	TGTGCCAGTTCACGGGAGTGGTCGCAAGAGACCCAGTACTTC
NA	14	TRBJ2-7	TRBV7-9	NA	CASSFTDSSYEQYF	TGTGCCAGCAGCTTCACCGACTCATCCTACGAGCAGTACTTC
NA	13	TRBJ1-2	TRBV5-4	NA	CASSNGVGYGYTF	TGTGCCAGCAGCAACGGGGTTGGCTATGGCTACACCTTC